Below, 2 T cell receptor beta chains from the same sample are listed, as sequenced in a study of cytomegalovirus exposure and HLA in healthy donors. The PCR had 60 Vbeta and 13 Jbeta primers. Produced via immunoSEQ multiplex PCR; TCRdb's table is partial and in-frame only. In the table there are over 90,000 clones, approximately 75% of which are singletons. The sequenced sample was PBMCs. Receptor source: a woman aged 65 to 85 in good health and CMV-seropositive.

This chain uses TRBV7-2 with TRBJ2-1; a weak D match, TRBD1 (5 bases). Trimming took off 4 bases at V and 0 bases at J, with 13 bases between the two ends. The CDR3 extends over 16 amino acids. The germline gives CDR1 SGHTA, CDR2 FQGNSA. CDR3 amino acids: CASSSQGGNSYNEQFF. CDR3 bases: TGTGCCAGCAGCTCCCAGGGCGGAAACTCCTACAATGAGCAGTTCTTC.

V gene TRBV6-4 combines with J gene TRBJ2-3; D not certain. Germline CDR1 and CDR2: MRHNA and SNTAGT. The CDR3 spans 14 residues. V was trimmed by 3 bases and J by 2 bases, leaving 9 bases between them. DNA for the CDR3: TGTGCCAGCAGTGAGAGCTTTTCCACAGATACGCAGTATTTT. Protein sequence: CASSESFSTDTQYF.